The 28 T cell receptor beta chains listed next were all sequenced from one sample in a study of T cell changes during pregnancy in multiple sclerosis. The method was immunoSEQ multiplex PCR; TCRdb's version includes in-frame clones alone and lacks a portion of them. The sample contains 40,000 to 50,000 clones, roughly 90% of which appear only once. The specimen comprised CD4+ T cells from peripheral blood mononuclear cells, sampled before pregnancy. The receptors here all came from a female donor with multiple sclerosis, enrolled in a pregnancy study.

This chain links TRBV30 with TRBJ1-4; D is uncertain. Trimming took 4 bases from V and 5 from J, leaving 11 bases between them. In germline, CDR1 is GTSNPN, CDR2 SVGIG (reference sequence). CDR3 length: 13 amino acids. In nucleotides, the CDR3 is TGTGCCTGGAATAAACGGAGAAATGAAAAACTGTTTTTT. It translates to CAWNKRRNEKLFF.

For the CDR3, the DNA is TGTGCCAGCAGCCAAGCGGGAGGCATCTCCTACAATGAGCAGTTCTTC. Encoded protein: CASSQAGGISYNEQFF. V usage is TRBV4-2 and J usage is TRBJ2-1; TRBD2 matches at 7 bases. Germline CDR1 and CDR2: LGHNA and YNFKEQ. The ends lost 1 base at V and 0 bases at J; junction bases unmatched: 3. This CDR3 has 16 residues.

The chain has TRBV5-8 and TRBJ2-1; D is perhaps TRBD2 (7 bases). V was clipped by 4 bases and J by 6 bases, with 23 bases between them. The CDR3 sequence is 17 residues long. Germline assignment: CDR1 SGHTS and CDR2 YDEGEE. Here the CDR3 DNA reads TGTGCCAGCAGCACTGCGTGGGGGGGCCTATTGGTCAATGAGCAGTTCTTC. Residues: CASSTAWGGLLVNEQFF.

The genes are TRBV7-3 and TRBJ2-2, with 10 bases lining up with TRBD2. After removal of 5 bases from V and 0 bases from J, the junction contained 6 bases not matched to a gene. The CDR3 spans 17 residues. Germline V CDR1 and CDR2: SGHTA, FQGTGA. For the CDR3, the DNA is TGTGCCAGCAGCAGACTAGCGGGCCCAGCGAACACCGGGGAGCTGTTTTTT. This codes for CASSRLAGPANTGELFF. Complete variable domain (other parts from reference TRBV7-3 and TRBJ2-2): GAGVSQTPSNKVTEKGKYVELRCDPISGHTALYWYRQSLGQGPEFLIYFQGTGAADDSGLPNDRFFAVRPEGSVSTLKIQRTERGDSAVYLCASSRLAGPANTGELFFGEGSRLTVL.

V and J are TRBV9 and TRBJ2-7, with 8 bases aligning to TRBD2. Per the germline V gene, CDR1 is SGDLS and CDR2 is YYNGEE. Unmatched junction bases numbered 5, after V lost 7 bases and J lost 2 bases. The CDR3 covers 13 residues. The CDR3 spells CASGRSGAYEQYF. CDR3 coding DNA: TGTGCCAGCGGACGTAGCGGGGCCTACGAGCAGTACTTC.

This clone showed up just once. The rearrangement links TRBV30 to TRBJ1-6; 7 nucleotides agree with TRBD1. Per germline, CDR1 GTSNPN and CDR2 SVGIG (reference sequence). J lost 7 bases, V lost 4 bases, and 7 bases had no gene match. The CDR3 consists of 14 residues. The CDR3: CAWIRQGLNSPLHF. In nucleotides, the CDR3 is TGTGCCTGGATTAGACAGGGCCTCAATTCACCCCTCCACTTT.

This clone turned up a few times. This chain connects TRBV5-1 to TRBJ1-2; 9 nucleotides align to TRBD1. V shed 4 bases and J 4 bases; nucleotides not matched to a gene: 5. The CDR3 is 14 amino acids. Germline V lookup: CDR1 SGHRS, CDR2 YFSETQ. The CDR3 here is CASSRGQGPYGYTF. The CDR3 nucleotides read TGCGCCAGCAGCAGGGGACAGGGACCCTATGGCTACACCTTC.

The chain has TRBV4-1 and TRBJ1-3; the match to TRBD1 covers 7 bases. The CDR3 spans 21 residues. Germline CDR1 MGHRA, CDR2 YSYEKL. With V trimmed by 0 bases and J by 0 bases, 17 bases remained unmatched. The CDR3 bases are TGCGCCAGCAGCCAAGATTCGACTGATCCCGGGACAGCCGGCTCTGGAAACACCATATATTTT. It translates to CASSQDSTDPGTAGSGNTIYF.

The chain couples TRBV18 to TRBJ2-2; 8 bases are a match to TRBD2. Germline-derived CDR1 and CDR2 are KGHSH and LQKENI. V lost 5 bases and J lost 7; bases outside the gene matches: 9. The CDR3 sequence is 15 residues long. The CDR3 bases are TGTGCCAGCTCATCGAGTAGCGGGACGGACGGGGAGCTGTTTTTT. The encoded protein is CASSSSSGTDGELFF.

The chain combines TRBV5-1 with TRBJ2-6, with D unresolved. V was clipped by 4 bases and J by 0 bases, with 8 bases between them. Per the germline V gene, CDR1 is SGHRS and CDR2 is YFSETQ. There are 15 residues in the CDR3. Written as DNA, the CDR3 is TGCGCCAGCAGCCTTATATTCTCTGGGGCCAACGTCCTGACTTTC. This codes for CASSLIFSGANVLTF. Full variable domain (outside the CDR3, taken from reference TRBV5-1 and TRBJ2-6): KAGVTQTPRYLIKTRGQQVTLSCSPISGHRSVSWYQQTPGQGLQFLFEYFSETQRNKGNFPGRFSGRQFSNSRSEMNVSTLELGDSALYLCASSLIFSGANVLTFGAGSRLTVL.

The CDR3 DNA follows: TGTGCCAGCAGCTCCCGGGGCGGGGGTTTTTACGAGCAGTACTTC. Its protein is CASSSRGGGFYEQYF. V is TRBV5-4 and J is TRBJ2-7, with 7 bases lining up with TRBD2. The CDR3 length is 15 residues. Germline CDR1 reads SGHNT; CDR2 reads YYREEE (reference sequence). J was trimmed by 4 bases and V by 3 bases; bases with no gene match: 10.

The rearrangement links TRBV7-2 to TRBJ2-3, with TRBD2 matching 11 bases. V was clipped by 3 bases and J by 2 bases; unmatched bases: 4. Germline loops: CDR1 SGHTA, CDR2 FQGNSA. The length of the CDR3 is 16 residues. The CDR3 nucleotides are TGTGCCAGCAGCTTTAGCGGGAGGGCCCCCACAGATACGCAGTATTTT. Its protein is CASSFSGRAPTDTQYF.

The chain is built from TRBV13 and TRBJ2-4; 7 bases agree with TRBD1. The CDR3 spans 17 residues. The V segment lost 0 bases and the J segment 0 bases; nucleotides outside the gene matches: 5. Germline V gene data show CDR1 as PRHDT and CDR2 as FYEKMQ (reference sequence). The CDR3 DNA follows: TGTGCCAGCAGCTTAGGAGGGGGCCCCTTAGCCAAAAACATTCAGTACTTC. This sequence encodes CASSLGGGPLAKNIQYF.

CDR3 amino acids: CASSPYRSGANVLTF. For the CDR3, the DNA is TGCGCCAGCAGCCCCTATCGCTCTGGGGCCAACGTCCTGACTTTC. The chain links TRBV4-1 to TRBJ2-6; D not certain. CDR1 is MGHRA, CDR2 YSYEKL, per germline. CDR3 length equals 15 residues. V was cut by 4 bases and J by 0 bases, with 7 bases left in between.

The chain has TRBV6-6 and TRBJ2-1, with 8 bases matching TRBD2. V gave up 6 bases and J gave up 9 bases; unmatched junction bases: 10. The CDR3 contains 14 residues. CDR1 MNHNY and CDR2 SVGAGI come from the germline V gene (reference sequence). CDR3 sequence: CASSSGTSYSEQFF. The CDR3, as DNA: TGTGCCAGCAGCTCCGGGACTAGTTATAGTGAGCAGTTCTTC.

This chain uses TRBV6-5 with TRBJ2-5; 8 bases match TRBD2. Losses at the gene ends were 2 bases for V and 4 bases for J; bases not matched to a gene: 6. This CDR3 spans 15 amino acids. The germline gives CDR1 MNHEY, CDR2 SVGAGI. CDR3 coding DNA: TGTGCCAGCAGTTACACCGGGACTAGGGGAGAGACCCAGTACTTC. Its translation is CASSYTGTRGETQYF.

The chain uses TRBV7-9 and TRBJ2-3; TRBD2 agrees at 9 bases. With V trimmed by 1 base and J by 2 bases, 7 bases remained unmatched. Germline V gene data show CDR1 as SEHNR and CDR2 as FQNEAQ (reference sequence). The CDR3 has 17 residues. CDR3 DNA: TGTGCCAGCAGCTTAGTAGGGACTAGCACCGCCACAGATACGCAGTATTTT. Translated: CASSLVGTSTATDTQYF.

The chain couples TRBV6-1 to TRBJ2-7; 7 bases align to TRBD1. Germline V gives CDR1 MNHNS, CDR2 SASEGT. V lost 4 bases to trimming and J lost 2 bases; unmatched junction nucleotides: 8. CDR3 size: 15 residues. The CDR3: CASSVGRGRTYEQYF. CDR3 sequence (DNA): TGTGCCAGCAGTGTGGGCAGGGGGAGAACCTACGAGCAGTACTTC.

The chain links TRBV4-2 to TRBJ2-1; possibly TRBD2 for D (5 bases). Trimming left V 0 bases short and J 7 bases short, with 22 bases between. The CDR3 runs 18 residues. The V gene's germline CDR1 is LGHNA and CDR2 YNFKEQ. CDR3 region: CASSQDLPGGRSLNEQFF. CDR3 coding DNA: TGTGCCAGCAGCCAAGACCTCCCAGGCGGGCGGTCCCTTAATGAGCAGTTCTTC.

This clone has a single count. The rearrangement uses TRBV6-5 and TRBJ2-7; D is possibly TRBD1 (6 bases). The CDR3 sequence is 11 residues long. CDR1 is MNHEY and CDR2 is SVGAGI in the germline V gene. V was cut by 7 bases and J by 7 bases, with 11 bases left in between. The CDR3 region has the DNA TGTGCCAGCAACACAGGGTCGGAGCAGTACTTC. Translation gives CASNTGSEQYF.

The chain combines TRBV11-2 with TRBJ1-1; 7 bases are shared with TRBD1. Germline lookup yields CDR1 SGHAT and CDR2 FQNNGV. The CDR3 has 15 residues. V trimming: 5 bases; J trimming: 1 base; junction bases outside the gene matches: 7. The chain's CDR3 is CASSVPGTANTEAFF. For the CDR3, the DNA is TGTGCCAGCAGCGTACCCGGGACAGCGAACACTGAAGCTTTCTTT.

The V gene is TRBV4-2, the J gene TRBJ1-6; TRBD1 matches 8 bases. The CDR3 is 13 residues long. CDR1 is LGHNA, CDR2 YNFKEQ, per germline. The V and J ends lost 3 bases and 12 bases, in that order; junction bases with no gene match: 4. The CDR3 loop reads CASSHGQGEPLHF. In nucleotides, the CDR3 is TGTGCCAGCAGCCATGGACAGGGAGAACCCCTCCACTTT.

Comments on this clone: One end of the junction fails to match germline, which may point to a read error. The CDR3 sequence is CASSRLVAGAPDF. CDR3 coding DNA: TGTGCCAGCAGCAGGTTGGTAGCGGGGGCCCCGGATTTT. This chain links TRBV7-2 with TRBJ2-3, with 9 nucleotides matching TRBD2. CDR3 length: 13 residues. CDR1 and CDR2 from the germline V gene are SGHTA and FQGNSA.

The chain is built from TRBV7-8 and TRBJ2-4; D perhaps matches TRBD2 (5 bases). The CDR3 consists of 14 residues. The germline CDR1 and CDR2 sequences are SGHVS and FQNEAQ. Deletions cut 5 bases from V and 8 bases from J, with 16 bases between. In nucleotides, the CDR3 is TGTGCCAGCAGCCAACGCTTCGGGGAAGACATTCAGTACTTC. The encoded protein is CASSQRFGEDIQYF.

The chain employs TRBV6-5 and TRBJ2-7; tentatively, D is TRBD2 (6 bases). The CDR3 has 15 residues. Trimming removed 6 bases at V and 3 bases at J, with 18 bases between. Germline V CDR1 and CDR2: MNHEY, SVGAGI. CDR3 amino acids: CASRRFLGGVYEQYF. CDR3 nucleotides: TGTGCCAGCAGGCGGTTTTTGGGGGGAGTCTACGAGCAGTACTTC.

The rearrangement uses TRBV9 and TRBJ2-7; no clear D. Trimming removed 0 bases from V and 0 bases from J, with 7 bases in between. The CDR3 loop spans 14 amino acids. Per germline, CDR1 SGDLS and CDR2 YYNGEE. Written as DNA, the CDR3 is TGTGCCAGCAGCGTAGGGCAGGCCTCCTACGAGCAGTACTTC. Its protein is CASSVGQASYEQYF.

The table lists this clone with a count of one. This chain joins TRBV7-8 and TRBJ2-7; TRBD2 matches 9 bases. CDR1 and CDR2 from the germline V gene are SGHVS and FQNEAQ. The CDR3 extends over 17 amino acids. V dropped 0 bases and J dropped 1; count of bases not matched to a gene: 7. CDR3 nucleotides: TGTGCCAGCAGCTTAGCGCTCTCTAGCGGGGCATCCTACGAGCAGTACTTC. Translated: CASSLALSSGASYEQYF.

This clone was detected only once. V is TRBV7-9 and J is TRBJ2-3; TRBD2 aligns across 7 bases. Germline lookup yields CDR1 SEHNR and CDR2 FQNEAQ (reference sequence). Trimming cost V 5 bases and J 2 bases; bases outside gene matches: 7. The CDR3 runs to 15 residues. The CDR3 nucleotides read TGTGCCAGCAGCCTCAGCGGGAACCCCACAGATACGCAGTATTTT. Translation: CASSLSGNPTDTQYF.